The rows below give T cell receptor beta chains drawn from one sample of a study of blood T cell repertoires in COVID-19. Profiled with immunoSEQ multiplex PCR; TCRdb holds only in-frame clones, not every one. The sample has about 97,000 clones, over 65% seen once. Material for sequencing was peripheral blood. These receptors all come from a human donor in a cohort sampled during active COVID-19. Both conserved end residues are part of each CDR3. The order of the fields is clone size, D gene, V gene, J gene, CDR3 DNA, CDR3 protein. A D gene is named only where the DNA matches it firmly. Some rows have no size entry. The others give once, few or many, or a class for an expanded clone.

.	TRBD1	TRBV15	TRBJ1-3	TGTGCCACCAGCAGAGATTTGGACAGGGCCTTTAGCGGAAACACCATATATTTT	CATSRDLDRAFSGNTIYF
.	.	TRBV27	TRBJ1-4	TGTGCCAGCAGTTTAAGTTGGGCGGAAAAACTGTTTTTT	CASSLSWAEKLFF
.	TRBD2	TRBV4-1	TRBJ2-3	TGCGCCAGCAGCCAAGATACGACTAGCGGGTCGGGCACAGATACGCAGTATTTT	CASSQDTTSGSGTDTQYF
.	.	TRBV21-1	TRBJ2-5	TGTGCCAGCAGCAAAAGGTCGGCAGGGAATGGCCAAGAGACCCAGTACTTC	CASSKRSAGNGQETQYF
.	TRBD1	TRBV5-4	TRBJ2-7	TGTGCCAGCAGCTTGGCGGTTGGACAGGAACTCTCCTACGAGCAGTACTTC	CASSLAVGQELSYEQYF
.	TRBD1	TRBV28	TRBJ1-6	TGTGCCAGCAGTTCACACAGACAGGGGGCCAATTCACCCCTCCACTTT	CASSSHRQGANSPLHF
.	TRBD2	TRBV7-3	TRBJ2-2	TGTGCCAGCAGCTTAACGTTGACTAGCAACACCGGGGAGCTGTTTTTT	CASSLTLTSNTGELFF
.	TRBD1	TRBV18	TRBJ1-6	TGTGCCAGCTCACCTAGCGCGCAGGGGGTTAGTTCACCCCTCCACTTT	CASSPSAQGVSSPLHF
.	.	TRBV7-3	TRBJ2-3	TGTGCCAGCAGCTTATGGGCAGGGTCGGATACGCAGTATTTT	CASSLWAGSDTQYF
.	.	TRBV12-3/TRBV12-4	TRBJ1-1	TGTGCCAGCAGTCGAGCAGGGAACACTGAAGCTTTCTTT	CASSRAGNTEAFF
.	.	TRBV7-2	TRBJ1-1	TGTGCCAGCAGCTTGGGCAAGCTGAACACTGAAGCTTTCTTT	CASSLGKLNTEAFF
.	.	TRBV5-4	TRBJ1-5	TGTGCCAGCAGCTTGCCGGGGGAAGTCAATCAGCCCCAGCATTTT	CASSLPGEVNQPQHF
.	TRBD1	TRBV30	TRBJ2-4	TGTGCCTGGAGTGTACAGGGGAGAGCCAAAAACATTCAGTACTTC	CAWSVQGRAKNIQYF
.	TRBD1	TRBV28	TRBJ1-2	TGTGCCAGCAGCACGACAGGGAATAACTATGGCTACACCTTC	CASSTTGNNYGYTF
.	TRBD1	TRBV2	TRBJ1-2	TGTGCCAGCACTTCGGGCGGGTGGACAGGGAGGGATGGCTACACCTTC	CASTSGGWTGRDGYTF
.	.	TRBV30	TRBJ1-6	TGTGCCCACTCGAGGGAGAGCAATTCACCCCTCCACTTT	CAHSRESNSPLHF
.	TRBD2	TRBV9	TRBJ2-3	TGTGCCAGCAGCGAACTAGCGGGGGGGACAGATACGCAGTATTTT	CASSELAGGTDTQYF
.	TRBD1	TRBV7-8	TRBJ2-1	TGTGCCAGCAGCAGACAGGGTGTGGGTCCTGAGCAGTTCTTC	CASSRQGVGPEQFF
.	TRBD1	TRBV4-1	TRBJ2-3	TGCGCCAGCAGCCAAGATTTTCGGACAGGGGGTGCAGATACGCAGTATTTT	CASSQDFRTGGADTQYF
.	.	TRBV5-6	TRBJ1-2	TGTGCCAGCAGCTTGGGGACCGAGGGTGGCTACACCTTC	CASSLGTEGGYTF
.	.	TRBV4-2	TRBJ1-1	TGTGCCAGCAGCCTAGGAAGGACAGTGAACACTGAAGCTTTCTTT	CASSLGRTVNTEAFF
.	.	TRBV7-9	TRBJ2-3	TGTGCCAGCACCGACCGGACTGGCACAGATACGCAGTATTTT	CASTDRTGTDTQYF
once	.	TRBV6-5	TRBJ2-3	TGTGCCAGCAGACCCGCGGCGATGGCCGGGGATACGCAGTATTTT	CASRPAAMAGDTQYF
.	TRBD1	TRBV6-5	TRBJ1-2	TGTGCCAGCAGGACGGACAGGGGCCATGGCTACACCTTC	CASRTDRGHGYTF
.	.	TRBV11-2	TRBJ2-5	TGTGCCAGCAGCTTAGACGGGCCGACGATCAGGGGGACCCAGTACTTC	CASSLDGPTIRGTQYF
.	TRBD1	TRBV5-5	TRBJ2-2	TGTGCCAGCAGCTTTGACAGGGTGAGCACCGGGGAGCTGTTTTTT	CASSFDRVSTGELFF
few	.	TRBV6-4	TRBJ1-5	TGTGCCAGCAGGCAGCGGGGGGCACGGCCCCAGCATTTT	CASRQRGARPQHF
.	TRBD2	TRBV11-3	TRBJ2-1	TGTGCCAGCAGCTCCGGACTAGCGGGGGGGCATCAGTTCTTC	CASSSGLAGGHQFF
.	.	TRBV9	TRBJ1-2	TGTGCCAGCAGCGCGCGACCGCAGCCGGAGGGACATGGCTACACCTTC	CASSARPQPEGHGYTF
.	TRBD1	TRBV9	TRBJ1-6	TGTGCCAGCAGCGCCCGGACAGGGGGCAATTCACCCCTCCACTTT	CASSARTGGNSPLHF